The T cell receptor beta chain described here comes from a study of blood T cell repertoires in COVID-19. The wider study: Samples came from the United States, Italy and Spain, spanning acute and convalescent COVID-19.

In the authors' workflow: Amplification from reference gene primers served as the basis for estimated nucleated cell counts. Clones were read by immunoSEQ multiplex PCR, and TCRdb kept only the in-frame ones, dropping some. V and J calls and clone size follow that table, whereas D and trimming were derived from the DNA. The profile shows fewer than 150,000 clones, more than 75% of them singletons. V dropped 3 bases and J dropped 0 bases, with 9 bases sitting between them. The length of the CDR3 is 14 residues. CDR1 and CDR2 from the germline V gene are SGHRS and YFSETQ. Input material: peripheral blood. This TCR came from a woman aged 70-85 years with acute or convalescent COVID-19. The chain is built from TRBV5-1 and TRBJ1-2; the D is unclear. The CDR3 loop is CASSSREANYGYTF. CDR3 in DNA: TGCGCCAGCAGCTCCCGGGAAGCTAACTATGGCTACACCTTC.